The present entry profiles one T cell receptor (beta chain) with its context. This sample stems from a study of blood T cell repertoires in COVID-19. Clones were read by immunoSEQ multiplex PCR, and TCRdb kept only the in-frame ones, dropping some. The repertoire holds 95,000 or so clones, approximately 79% seen once, with about a sixth in the top ten. This TCR was sampled from a woman older than 75 with active or convalescent COVID-19. Specimen: peripheral blood.

DNA of the CDR3: TGTGCCAGCAGCAACAGGGCCTACGAGCAGTACTTC. Amino acid sequence: CASSNRAYEQYF. The chain combines TRBV13 with TRBJ2-7, with D possibly matching TRBD1 (6 bases). The length of the CDR3 is 12 residues. Germline V gene lookup returns CDR1 PRHDT and CDR2 FYEKMQ (reference sequence). Trimming took off 5 bases at V and 2 bases at J, with 7 bases between the two ends.